This is a list of T cell receptor beta chains from one sample in a study of blood T cell repertoires in COVID-19. Profiled with immunoSEQ multiplex PCR; TCRdb holds only in-frame clones, not every one. This table has 20,000 to 30,000 clones, approximately 75% appearing once. Sequencing was done on a sample of peripheral blood. The receptors originated from a woman in her seventies with COVID-19, enrolled during active disease. Each CDR3 is given with its conserved first and last residue. The D gene is left open where the match is weak. Not all rows give a size; the values are once, few, many and, for expanded clones, a class.

CDR3: CASSSSFQGNYGYTF; DNA: TGTGCCAGCAGTTCCTCCTTTCAGGGGAACTATGGCTACACCTTC; size: -; J: TRBJ1-2; V: TRBV28; D: -; length: 15
CDR3: CASSPKQGGEQFF; DNA: TGTGCCAGCTCACCGAAGCAGGGAGGTGAGCAGTTCTTC; size: -; J: TRBJ2-1; V: TRBV18; D: -; length: 13
CDR3: CASSVTGGPANGYTF; DNA: TGTGCCAGCAGCGTTACAGGGGGCCCCGCCAATGGCTACACCTTC; size: few; J: TRBJ1-2; V: TRBV7-6; D: TRBD1; length: 15
CDR3: CATTKGANYGYTF; DNA: TGTGCCACAACGAAAGGAGCTAACTATGGCTACACCTTC; size: -; J: TRBJ1-2; V: TRBV19; D: -; length: 13
CDR3: CASSRTQGNYGYTF; DNA: TGTGCCAGCAGCCGTACACAGGGAAACTATGGCTACACCTTC; size: -; J: TRBJ1-2; V: TRBV7-2; D: -; length: 14
CDR3: CASSLGRLNTEAFF; DNA: TGTGCCAGCAGCCTGGGCCGGTTGAACACTGAAGCTTTCTTT; size: -; J: TRBJ1-1; V: TRBV11-3; D: -; length: 14
CDR3: CASSLRANEKLFF; DNA: TGTGCCAGTAGTCTCCGGGCTAATGAAAAACTGTTTTTT; size: -; J: TRBJ1-4; V: TRBV19; D: -; length: 13
CDR3: CASSARGAANSPLHF; DNA: TGTGCCAGCAGCGCCCGGGGGGCAGCCAATTCACCCCTCCACTTT; size: few; J: TRBJ1-6; V: TRBV5-4; D: -; length: 15
CDR3: CASRTSGRDNEQFF; DNA: TGTGCCAGCAGGACTAGCGGGAGGGACAATGAGCAGTTCTTC; size: -; J: TRBJ2-1; V: TRBV25-1; D: TRBD2; length: 14
CDR3: CASSAEGRANEKLFF; DNA: TGTGCCAGCAGCGCCGAGGGTAGGGCTAATGAAAAACTGTTTTTT; size: -; J: TRBJ1-4; V: TRBV7-9; D: -; length: 15
CDR3: CASSALVNEQFF; DNA: TGTGCCAGCAGCGCCCTAGTGAATGAGCAGTTCTTC; size: -; J: TRBJ2-1; V: TRBV7-2; D: -; length: 12
CDR3: CASSITGFLSDTQYF; DNA: TGCGCCAGCAGCATAACAGGGTTTTTGTCAGATACGCAGTATTTT; size: -; J: TRBJ2-3; V: TRBV5-1; D: -; length: 15